This passage covers 20 T cell receptor beta chains from one sample sequenced in a study of cytomegalovirus exposure and HLA in healthy donors. The data were produced by immunoSEQ multiplex PCR, yet TCRdb's version contains in-frame clones alone and is incomplete. Among tens of thousands of clones listed, 90% to 96% were seen once. The specimen was PBMCs. The source is a woman aged 18-35 years in good health and CMV-seronegative.

This sequence joins TRBV7-9 and TRBJ2-7; maybe TRBD2 (6 bases). The CDR3 is 19 amino acids. The germline CDR1 and CDR2 sequences are SEHNR and FQNEAQ (reference sequence). V lost 1 base to trimming and J lost 9 bases, with 31 bases between them. CDR3 region: CASSLGWVSGEAHYVGQYF. The DNA for the CDR3 is TGTGCCAGCAGCTTAGGTTGGGTTAGCGGAGAGGCCCACTACGTAGGGCAGTACTTC.

The rearrangement links TRBV7-9 to TRBJ1-5; D is possibly TRBD1 (6 bases). The CDR3 extends over 12 amino acids. Deletions cut 8 bases from V and 3 bases from J, with 8 bases between. Germline V gives CDR1 SEHNR, CDR2 FQNEAQ (reference sequence). As DNA, the CDR3 is TGTGCCAGCGAGGGGGACAATCAGCCCCAGCATTTT. Translated: CASEGDNQPQHF.

This chain connects TRBV7-8 to TRBJ2-7; D is unresolved. This CDR3 has 13 amino acids. The ends were cut back, 1 base at V and 6 bases at J, with 10 bases in the middle. CDR1 SGHVS and CDR2 FQNEAQ come from the germline V gene. In DNA, the CDR3 is TGTGCCAGCAGCTTAGTCGTCCTGTCCGAGCAGTACTTC. This codes for CASSLVVLSEQYF.

The table lists this clone with a count of one. The V gene is TRBV28, the J gene TRBJ1-2; no definite D call. CDR3 size: 12 residues. Trimming left V 3 bases short and J 5 bases short, with 7 bases between. Per germline, CDR1 MDHEN and CDR2 SYDVKM. CDR3 nucleotide sequence: TGTGCCAGCAGTTTTGGTAGATATGGCTACACCTTC. Its translation: CASSFGRYGYTF.

The genes are TRBV6-5 and TRBJ1-5, with TRBD1 as a possible D gene (6 bases). Trimming pared 4 bases from V and 0 bases from J, leaving 10 bases between. Germline lookup yields CDR1 MNHEY and CDR2 SVGAGI. CDR3 length: 15 amino acids. CDR3 nucleotide sequence: TGTGCCAGCAGTTCTCAGGGGTATAGCAATCAGCCCCAGCATTTT. This translates into CASSSQGYSNQPQHF.

V is TRBV6-1 and J is TRBJ2-3; tentative D call: TRBD2 (6 bases). Germline values: CDR1 MNHNS, CDR2 SASEGT. The CDR3 has 14 amino acids. The V end was cut by 8 bases, the J end by 0 bases, with 12 bases between. This CDR3 is CASRMGGSTDTQYF. CDR3 in DNA: TGTGCCAGCCGCATGGGGGGTAGCACAGATACGCAGTATTTT.

This chain connects TRBV23-1 to TRBJ2-1, with 9 bases fitting TRBD2. TRBV23-1 is assigned to the ORF class and has an uncertain function. This CDR3 region has 17 residues. The V gene end was trimmed by 4 bases and the J gene end by 7 bases; junction bases not matched to a gene: 14. The CDR3 region has the DNA TGCGCCAGCAGTCGACGGGGAGGCGGGAGGGCTAGGAATGAGCAGTTCTTC. It translates to CASSRRGGGRARNEQFF.

V gene TRBV19 combines with J gene TRBJ1-2, with TRBD1 identical over 8 bases. This CDR3 region has 15 residues. Germline CDR1 is LNHDA and CDR2 is SQIVND (reference sequence). With V trimmed by 4 bases and J by 5 bases, 9 bases remained unmatched. The CDR3 region is CASSNYGQGQYGYTF. The CDR3 coding sequence is TGTGCCAGTAGTAACTACGGACAGGGTCAATATGGCTACACCTTC.

The DNA for the CDR3 is TGTGCCTGGAGCCTGGCGGGGTTCACAGATACGCAGTATTTT. This encodes CAWSLAGFTDTQYF. The chain has TRBV30 and TRBJ2-3, with a possible D match to TRBD2 (6 bases). CDR1 and CDR2 (germline): GTSNPN, SVGIG (reference sequence). This CDR3 is built from 14 residues. V lost 3 bases and J 2 bases, leaving 12 bases between the germline ends.

This chain connects TRBV7-9 to TRBJ2-5; possibly TRBD1 for D (5 bases). The V gene's germline CDR1 is SEHNR and CDR2 FQNEAQ (reference sequence). V dropped 2 bases and J dropped 2 bases, with 12 bases sitting between them. The CDR3 is 15 amino acids. This CDR3 reads CASSLISDTQETQYF. In DNA form, the CDR3 reads TGTGCCAGCAGCTTAATCTCGGACACGCAAGAGACCCAGTACTTC. Filled out from reference TRBV7-9 and TRBJ2-5, the complete variable domain reads DTGVSQNPRHKITKRGQNVTFRCDPISEHNRLYWYRQTLGQGPEFLTYFQNEAQLEKSRLLSDRFSAERPKGSFSTLEIQRTEQGDSAMYLCASSLISDTQETQYFGPGTRLLVL.

The rearrangement uses TRBV28 and TRBJ1-2; a possible D gene is TRBD1 (6 bases). The germline V gene encodes CDR1 MDHEN and CDR2 SYDVKM. The CDR3 loop spans 14 amino acids. The V gene lost 2 bases and the J gene lost 8 bases, with 15 bases spanning the gap. The CDR3 here is CASSLGGGLRGYTF. CDR3 nucleotides: TGTGCCAGCAGTTTAGGGGGGGGGCTTAGGGGCTACACCTTC.

The chain employs TRBV7-2 and TRBJ2-5, with TRBD1 matching 7 bases. The germline gives CDR1 SGHTA, CDR2 FQGNSA. V was pared by 6 bases and J by 5 bases, with 6 bases of the junction left unmatched. The CDR3 is made up of 13 amino acids. The CDR3 reads CASRRGRGETQYF. CDR3 coding DNA: TGTGCCAGCAGGAGGGGGCGCGGGGAGACCCAGTACTTC.

The chain recombines TRBV9 with TRBJ1-3; D not resolved. Trimming cost V 0 bases and J 1 base, with 11 bases left between them. This CDR3 has 16 residues. CDR1 SGDLS and CDR2 YYNGEE come from the germline V gene. CDR3 in amino acids: CASSVGANPSGNTIYF. The DNA for the CDR3 is TGTGCCAGCAGCGTAGGGGCCAATCCGTCTGGAAACACCATATATTTT.

This rearrangement joins TRBV5-1 to TRBJ2-7; D perhaps matches TRBD1 (6 bases). The CDR3 extends over 15 amino acids. Trimming removed 0 bases from V and 4 bases from J, with 14 bases in between. Germline V gene sequence: CDR1 SGHRS, CDR2 YFSETQ. CDR3 sequence (DNA): TGCGCCAGCAGCTTGGCCTTACAGGGTCGGTACGAGCAGTACTTC. This encodes CASSLALQGRYEQYF. The whole variable domain, remainder taken from reference TRBV5-1 and TRBJ2-7, is KAGVTQTPRYLIKTRGQQVTLSCSPISGHRSVSWYQQTPGQGLQFLFEYFSETQRNKGNFPGRFSGRQFSNSRSEMNVSTLELGDSALYLCASSLALQGRYEQYFGPGTRLTVT.

V gene TRBV15 combines with J gene TRBJ1-2, with TRBD1 matching 7 bases. Trimming cost V 1 base and J 4 bases; bases outside gene matches: 6. There are 15 residues in the CDR3. Looked up from germline, CDR1 is LNHNV and CDR2 is YYDKDF (reference sequence). For the CDR3, the DNA is TGTGCCACCAGCAGAGGCAGGGGGAGGAGCTATGGCTACACCTTC. This gives the protein CATSRGRGRSYGYTF.

This clone has only one observation. This rearrangement joins TRBV19 to TRBJ1-3; TRBD1 matches at 9 bases. CDR3 length: 14 residues. Per the germline V gene, CDR1 is LNHDA and CDR2 is SQIVND (reference sequence). J gave up 0 bases and V 9 bases, and 3 bases lay outside the gene matches. For the CDR3, the DNA is TGTGCCAGCCGGACAGGGGCCTCTGGAAACACCATATATTTT. Amino acids: CASRTGASGNTIYF.

CDR3 in DNA: TGCGCCAGCAGCCGGATTAGCCGCACCGGGGAGCTGTTTTTT. Translation: CASSRISRTGELFF. V and J are TRBV4-3 and TRBJ2-2; no definite D call. V lost 4 bases and J 4 bases, leaving 10 bases between the germline ends. CDR1 and CDR2 from the germline V gene are LGHNA and YSLEER. There are 14 residues in the CDR3.

The genes are TRBV28 and TRBJ1-4, with TRBD1 as a possible D gene (6 bases). The CDR3 covers 15 residues. Germline V gene sequence: CDR1 MDHEN, CDR2 SYDVKM. Trimming pared 7 bases from V and 2 bases from J, leaving 14 bases between. CDR3 nucleotides: TGTGCCAGCACCGGGGGGGCGCTCACTAATGAAAAACTGTTTTTT. This codes for CASTGGALTNEKLFF. Together with reference TRBV28 and TRBJ1-4, the CDR3 gives the full variable domain: DVKVTQSSRYLVKRTGEKVFLECVQDMDHENMFWYRQDPGLGLRLIYFSYDVKMKEKGDIPEGYSVSREKKERFSLILESASTNQTSMYLCASTGGALTNEKLFFGSGTQLSVL.

This chain joins TRBV4-2 and TRBJ1-1, with TRBD1 matching 8 bases. Germline V gene data show CDR1 as LGHNA and CDR2 as YNFKEQ. J was trimmed by 4 bases and V by 4 bases; bases with no gene match: 8. This CDR3 is built from 15 residues. CDR3 nucleotide sequence: TGTGCCAGCAGCCGCAGACAGGGGCCCACCACTGAAGCTTTCTTT. It translates to CASSRRQGPTTEAFF.

CDR3 sequence (DNA): TGTGCCAGTACGGCGGGTTGGGTGCGAGGAAACACCATATATTTT. The encoded protein is CASTAGWVRGNTIYF. The chain employs TRBV19 and TRBJ1-3, with D unclear. The V end lost 7 bases, the J end lost 4 bases, and 17 bases lay between the germline ends. The CDR3 length is 15 residues. Looked up from germline, CDR1 is LNHDA and CDR2 is SQIVND (reference sequence).